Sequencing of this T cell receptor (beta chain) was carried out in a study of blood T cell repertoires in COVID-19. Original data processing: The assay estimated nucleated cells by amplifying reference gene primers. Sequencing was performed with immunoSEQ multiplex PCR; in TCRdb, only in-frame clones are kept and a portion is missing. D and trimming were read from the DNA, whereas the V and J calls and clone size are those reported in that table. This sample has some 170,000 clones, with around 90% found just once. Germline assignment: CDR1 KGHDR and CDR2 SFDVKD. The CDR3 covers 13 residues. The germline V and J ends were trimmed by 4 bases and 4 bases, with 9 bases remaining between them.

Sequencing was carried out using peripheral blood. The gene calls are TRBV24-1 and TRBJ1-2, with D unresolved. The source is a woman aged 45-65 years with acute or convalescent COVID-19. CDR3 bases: TGTGCCACCAGTGACGCCGGGATCTATGGCTACACCTTC. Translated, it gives CATSDAGIYGYTF.